One and the same sample provided the 2 T cell receptor beta chains below, sequenced in a study of Ad26.COV2.S vaccination and SARS-CoV-2 variants. Treatment defined: about 20 received Ad26.COV2.S at low or high dose, single or two shots; roughly five received placebo; per-sample allocation not given. After the first vaccine or placebo injection, samples were drawn on day 63. Some clones are missing from TCRdb's copy, which holds only in-frame ones; the method was immunoSEQ multiplex PCR. The sample lists about 350,000 clones, 65% to 90% occurring once. This material consisted of peripheral blood, taken in a trial of Ad26.COV2.S vaccine versus placebo. Every receptor here comes from a person aged 18-60 years who received the Ad26.COV2.S COVID-19 vaccine or a placebo.

This sequence joins TRBV5-1 and TRBJ2-7; D may be TRBD2 (7 bases). Germline assignment: CDR1 SGHRS and CDR2 YFSETQ. Trimming left V 0 bases short and J 7 bases short, with 17 bases between. The CDR3 loop spans 15 amino acids. CDR3 protein: CASSLDPSGGGEQYF. CDR3 nucleotide sequence: TGCGCCAGCAGCTTGGATCCATCGGGGGGCGGTGAGCAGTACTTC. Full variable domain (outside the CDR3, taken from reference TRBV5-1 and TRBJ2-7): KAGVTQTPRYLIKTRGQQVTLSCSPISGHRSVSWYQQTPGQGLQFLFEYFSETQRNKGNFPGRFSGRQFSNSRSEMNVSTLELGDSALYLCASSLDPSGGGEQYFGPGTRLTVT.

This clone was detected once. The chain has TRBV28 and TRBJ1-2; 10 positions agree with TRBD1. Per the germline V gene, CDR1 is MDHEN and CDR2 is SYDVKM. J gave up 5 bases and V 5 bases, and 8 bases lay outside the gene matches. The CDR3 contains 15 residues. The CDR3 DNA follows: TGTGCCAGCAGTATTGGGACAGGGGATGGTTATGGCTACACCTTC. Residues: CASSIGTGDGYGYTF.